This entry concerns a single TCR beta chain. These data are taken from a study of T cell clones after liver transplantation. Assay: immunoSEQ multiplex PCR; the TCRdb copy retains only in-frame clones and omits some. This sample has roughly 100,000 clones, with roughly four fifths found just once. Germline values: CDR1 SGDLS, CDR2 YYNGEE. Trimming cost V 0 bases and J 2 bases, with 2 bases left between them. The CDR3 length is 12 residues. The chain joins TRBV9 to TRBJ1-2; D is uncertain. This specimen consisted of CD4+ T cells from blood, obtained around 4 years after liver transplant. This TCR was recovered from a human patient who received a liver transplant. Part of the T cell pool may stem from the graft donor. The DNA for the CDR3 is TGTGCCAGCAGCGTAGAGAACTATGGCTACACCTTC. It translates to CASSVENYGYTF.